Listed here is a single T cell receptor beta chain. Its antigen is unknown. V shed 3 bases, J shed 5 bases, and the junction held 9 bases outside the gene matches. The CDR3 loop spans 15 amino acids. Germline values: CDR1 GTSNPN, CDR2 SVGIG (reference sequence). The data were taken from a study of Ad26.COV2.S vaccination and SARS-CoV-2 variants. Study at large: Donor participated within the Ad26.COV2.S arm of the COV1001 trial. The study gave Ad26.COV2.S intramuscularly, once or twice 56 days apart.

Study-level points and caveats: The breadth of spike-specific CD8+ and CD4+ T cell responses after vaccination was reportedly substantial. Spike-specific TCR breadth ran higher among vaccine recipients than placebo recipients.

Here immunoSEQ multiplex PCR was the method, and the copy in TCRdb shows in-frame clones only, minus some. The table lists 250,000 to 300,000 clones, approximately 87% of them singletons. Treatment defined: 19 received Ad26.COV2.S at low or high dose, single or two shots; 5 received placebo; per-sample allocation not given. The samples date from day 63 after the first vaccine or placebo injection. The sample consisted of peripheral blood, taken in a trial of Ad26.COV2.S vaccine versus placebo. This receptor was obtained from a person between 18 and 65 years old who received the Ad26.COV2.S COVID-19 vaccine or a placebo. The rearrangement joins TRBV30 to TRBJ1-5; 8 positions match TRBD1. CDR3 sequence reads: CAWSERTGKDQPQHF. The DNA for the CDR3 is TGTGCCTGGAGCGAAAGGACAGGGAAAGATCAGCCCCAGCATTTT.